The rows below give T cell receptor beta chains drawn from one sample of a study of molecular identifiers for immune sequencing clone quantification. TCRdb redid the calling of the PCR reads with MiXCR, one entry per CDR3 protein. Among around 460,000 distinct CDR3 sequences listed, about 22% were seen once. Sequenced material: naive CD8+ T cells from blood, with Jurkat cell RNA spiked in. These receptors originate from a human donor in good health. Some libraries in this study had Jurkat cell RNA spiked in. Both conserved end residues are part of each CDR3. Fields, in order: D gene, V gene, clone size, J gene, CDR3 DNA, CDR3 protein. A D gene is named only where the DNA matches it firmly. Clone size, where shown, is once, few, many, or a class for clones that have expanded.

>-|TRBV4-2|many|TRBJ1-5
TGTGCCAGCAGCCAAGGAATGTTTGGCGGGCAGCCCCAGCATTTT
CASSQGMFGGQPQHF
>-|TRBV30|-|TRBJ2-2
TGTGCCTGGATCCTCCGGACGGGGGAGCTGTTTTTT
CAWILRTGELFF
>-|TRBV27|-|TRBJ2-7
TGTGCCAGCAGTTTGCAGGGGCCGTACGAGCAGCACTTC
CASSLQGPYEQHF
>-|TRBV2|-|TRBJ2-1
TGTGCCAGCAGTGATTCCAGGGTAGCTGCTGAGCAGTTCTTC
CASSDSRVAAEQFF
>-|TRBV28|few|TRBJ2-7
TGTGCCAGCAGTTCAACGGACGGGATGGTTGGGGAGCAGTACTTC
CASSSTDGMVGEQYF
>-|TRBV9|few|TRBJ2-7
TGTGCCAGCAGCGTAGACACCCCCTACGAGCAGTACTTC
CASSVDTPYEQYF
>-|TRBV14|-|TRBJ2-1
TGTGCCAGCAGCCAGATTGGGGGTAGCCGGGGTGGGCAGTTCTTC
CASSQIGGSRGGQFF
>-|TRBV19|-|TRBJ2-5
TGTGCCAGTAGTCCGAAATGGCCGCAGAGAGGCGAGACCCAGTACTTC
CASSPKWPQRGETQYF
>-|TRBV11-2|-|TRBJ1-1
TGTGCCAGCAGCTTCGGGGGGCGCGGTCCTGAAGCTTTCTTT
CASSFGGRGPEAFF
>-|TRBV11-2|-|TRBJ2-1
TGTGCCAGCAGCTTAGTCAGCAGAGACAATGAGCAGTTCTTC
CASSLVSRDNEQFF
>TRBD1|TRBV9|many|TRBJ2-3
TGTGCCAGCAGCGTAGCTGGAGGGACAGGGGCGGTAACAGATACGCAGTATTTT
CASSVAGGTGAVTDTQYF
>-|TRBV7-9|many|TRBJ2-2
TGTGCCAGCAGCTTGTCGCCCACCGGGGAGCTGTTTTTT
CASSLSPTGELFF
>TRBD2|TRBV29-1|many|TRBJ2-3
TGCAGCGTAAAGGGACTATCTCGGGACACAGATACGCAGTATTTT
CSVKGLSRDTDTQYF
>-|TRBV20-1|-|TRBJ2-1
TGCAGTGCTAGATCACAGGGCTTCTCCTACAATGAGCAGTTCTTC
CSARSQGFSYNEQFF
>-|TRBV9|many|TRBJ2-2
TGTGCCAGCAGCGTGGGCACCGGGGAGCTGTTTTTT
CASSVGTGELFF
>TRBD1|TRBV4-3|few|TRBJ1-1
TGCGCCAGCAGCCAAGCATGGGACAGCTCGAACACTGAAGCTTTCTTT
CASSQAWDSSNTEAFF
>TRBD2|TRBV27|few|TRBJ2-6
TGTGCCAGCACTCCACGGGGGGGAGGGGCCAACGTCCTGACTTTC
CASTPRGGGANVLTF
>-|TRBV9|many|TRBJ2-4
TGTGCCAGCAGCGTAGTTCCCGGGCGTCCGGTGGACTTC
CASSVVPGRPVDF
>TRBD1|TRBV5-3|-|TRBJ2-2
TGTGCCAGCGGCTTCGAGGGGGCTGGCACCGGGGAGCTGTTTTTT
CASGFEGAGTGELFF
>-|TRBV6-2/TRBV6-3|few|TRBJ2-3
TGTGCCGTCTTCGGCGGGGATACGCAGTATTTT
CAVFGGDTQYF
>-|TRBV7-9|many|TRBJ2-7
TGTGCCAGCAGCTCAGGAAATTCCTACGAGCAGTACTTC
CASSSGNSYEQYF
>-|TRBV4-3|few|TRBJ2-7
TGCGCCAGCAGCCAAGATCAGAACGACTACGAGCAGTACTTC
CASSQDQNDYEQYF
>-|TRBV28|-|TRBJ2-7
TGTGCCAGCAGTTTAGACCCCGGTGAGAACTACGAGCAGTACTTC
CASSLDPGENYEQYF
>-|TRBV2|few|TRBJ1-1
TGTGCCAGCAGTTGGACGGGAATAGGGAACACTGAAGCTTTCTTT
CASSWTGIGNTEAFF
>TRBD1|TRBV2|many|TRBJ2-2
TGTGCCAGCAGGAAAAGGGGACAGGCTTACACCGGGGAGCTGTTTTTT
CASRKRGQAYTGELFF
>TRBD1|TRBV5-1|few|TRBJ2-7
TGCGCCAGCAGCCCGGGACAGGGGGCTTGCGAGCAGTACTTC
CASSPGQGACEQYF
>-|TRBV16|-|TRBJ2-3
TGTGCCAGCAGCCAATATCGGAGCTCCACAGATACGCAGTATTTT
CASSQYRSSTDTQYF
>-|TRBV7-9|few|TRBJ2-7
TGTGCCAGCAACCTTGGACAAGGAAGATCCAAACCCTACGAGCAGTACTTC
CASNLGQGRSKPYEQYF
>-|TRBV4-3|many|TRBJ2-7
TGCGCCAGCAGCCAAGGGGCAGGGCGCTCCTACGAGCAGTACTTC
CASSQGAGRSYEQYF
>TRBD1|TRBV6-1|many|TRBJ2-7
TGTGCCAGCAGTGAATTCGGGACAGGTTCCTACGAGCAGTACTTC
CASSEFGTGSYEQYF
>TRBD2|TRBV5-1|many|TRBJ2-3
TGCGCCAGCAGCTCCCGGGGGGTAAACGCAGATACGCAGTATTTT
CASSSRGVNADTQYF
>-|TRBV10-3|-|TRBJ2-7
TGTGCCATCAGTGAGGAAGGAGCCTACGAGCAGTACTTC
CAISEEGAYEQYF
>-|TRBV30|-|TRBJ2-5
TGTGCCTGGAGTCTTGAGATACAACAGGGAGATCAAGAGACCCAGTACTTC
CAWSLEIQQGDQETQYF
>-|TRBV4-1|many|TRBJ1-3
TGCGCCAGCAGCCACGAGATCAGTCACTCTGGAAACACCATATATTTT
CASSHEISHSGNTIYF
>-|TRBV11-2|-|TRBJ2-3
TGTGCCAGCACCCGTTGGGATACGCAGTATTTT
CASTRWDTQYF
>TRBD2|TRBV7-9|few|TRBJ2-2
TGTGCCAGCAGCGGATTAGCGGGGGGGCCCGGCGGGGAGCTGTTTTTT
CASSGLAGGPGGELFF
>-|TRBV7-3|many|TRBJ2-3
TGTGCCAGCAGCTCCCTCGTGGGGGCGTCGGGCACAGATACGCAGTATTTT
CASSSLVGASGTDTQYF
>TRBD1|TRBV15|many|TRBJ1-5
TGTGCCACCAGCAGCGGGACAGGGGCTCCAGGGCAGCCCCAGCATTTT
CATSSGTGAPGQPQHF
>-|TRBV19|-|TRBJ1-5
TGTGCCAGTAGTTTCGGGTTTCAACAGCCCCAGCATTTT
CASSFGFQQPQHF
>-|TRBV7-9|many|TRBJ2-7
TGTGCCAGCAGCACCTCGGCAAGGGCCTACGAGCAGTACTTC
CASSTSARAYEQYF
>-|TRBV30|few|TRBJ1-3
TGTGCCTGGAGTGTTGGACTGACTGGAGACACCATATATTTT
CAWSVGLTGDTIYF
>-|TRBV12-3/TRBV12-4|-|TRBJ2-4
TGTGCCAGCAGTTTACCCGAAATAGCCAAAAACATTCAGTACTTC
CASSLPEIAKNIQYF
>-|TRBV27|many|TRBJ1-2
TGTGCCAGCGGGGACTATGGGACGGCGGTTGGAGGCTACACCTTC
CASGDYGTAVGGYTF
>-|TRBV28|many|TRBJ2-1
TGTGCCAGCAGCAGTGACGCGCCACGTGAGCAGTTCTTC
CASSSDAPREQFF
>-|TRBV27|-|TRBJ2-5
TGTGCCAGCAGTCCTCGGACAGCCTTCCAAGAGACCCAGTACTTC
CASSPRTAFQETQYF
>TRBD2|TRBV6-5|few|TRBJ2-1
TGTGCCAGCAGTCACACGACTAGCGGGAGCGATTGGTCCTACAATGAGCAGTTCTTC
CASSHTTSGSDWSYNEQFF